This is a list of T cell receptor beta chains from one sample in a study of breast tumors, draining lymph nodes, adjacent tissues. One entry per CDR3 protein, called by TCRdb with MiXCR from the multiplex PCR reads. The sample has 150,000 to 250,000 distinct CDR3 sequences, approximately 31% seen once. Sequencing was carried out using axillary lymph node tissue. These receptors all come from a female donor with breast cancer. Some clones in this sample may be carry-over from other donors' samples. The CDR3 runs from the conserved cysteine through the conserved F or W. The order of the fields is CDR3 protein, CDR3 DNA, clone size, D gene, V gene, J gene. D genes are given only for firm matches. Where a row states a size, it is once, few, many or the class of an expanded clone; other rows omit it.

CDR3: CASSSDGTVHNSPLHF
DNA: TGTGCCAGCAGCTCCGACGGGACGGTCCATAATTCACCCCTCCACTTT
size: many
D: -
V: TRBV5-8
J: TRBJ1-6

CDR3: CASSERGGLDTQYF
DNA: TGTGCCAGCAGCGAAAGGGGGGGGCTAGATACGCAGTATTTT
size: -
D: -
V: TRBV19
J: TRBJ2-3

CDR3: CASSLRVGTSGGGTYEQYF
DNA: TGTGCCAGCAGCTTGAGGGTGGGGACTAGCGGTGGGGGGACCTACGAGCAGTACTTC
size: many
D: TRBD2
V: TRBV7-2
J: TRBJ2-7

CDR3: CASSLAGGGGETQYF
DNA: TGTGCCAGCAGCTTAGCGGGAGGGGGAGGCGAGACCCAGTACTTC
size: once
D: -
V: TRBV7-9
J: TRBJ2-5

CDR3: CSVRDVQGNTEAFF
DNA: TGCAGTGTTAGAGATGTACAGGGGAACACTGAAGCTTTCTTT
size: -
D: -
V: TRBV20-1
J: TRBJ1-1

CDR3: CSARPTPFPGQPQHF
DNA: TGCAGTGCTAGACCTACCCCGTTCCCGGGGCAGCCCCAGCATTTT
size: many
D: -
V: TRBV20-1
J: TRBJ1-5

CDR3: CASSLDVLAGRTEQYF
DNA: TGTGCCAGCAGCTTAGATGTTTTAGCGGGGAGAACGGAGCAGTACTTC
size: many
D: TRBD2
V: TRBV7-9
J: TRBJ2-7

CDR3: CASSQDRVITDTQYF
DNA: TGTGCCAGCAGCCAAGATAGGGTCATAACAGATACGCAGTATTTT
size: many
D: -
V: TRBV3-1
J: TRBJ2-3

CDR3: CASSLRQVNTEAFF
DNA: TGTGCCAGCAGCCTACGACAGGTGAACACTGAAGCTTTCTTT
size: many
D: -
V: TRBV5-8
J: TRBJ1-1

CDR3: CASGGPSGNTGELFF
DNA: TGTGCCAGCGGGGGCCCTAGCGGCAACACCGGGGAGCTGTTTTTT
size: many
D: -
V: TRBV12-3/TRBV12-4
J: TRBJ2-2

CDR3: CASSRGGNQLHGYTF
DNA: TGTGCCAGCAGCCGAGGGGGGAATCAACTTCATGGCTACACCTTC
size: many
D: -
V: TRBV7-9
J: TRBJ1-2

CDR3: CAIRGTGMYTEAFF
DNA: TGTGCCATCAGGGGGACAGGGATGTACACTGAAGCTTTCTTT
size: few
D: TRBD1
V: TRBV10-3
J: TRBJ1-1

CDR3: CSALSTVNTEAFF
DNA: TGCAGTGCCCTCTCGACGGTGAACACTGAAGCTTTCTTT
size: many
D: -
V: TRBV20-1
J: TRBJ1-1

CDR3: CASSIEAGVYYNEQFF
DNA: TGTGCCAGTAGTATAGAGGCGGGAGTCTACTACAATGAGCAGTTCTTC
size: many
D: TRBD2
V: TRBV19
J: TRBJ2-1

CDR3: CASSRAGANYGYTF
DNA: TGTGCCAGCAGCCGAGCCGGGGCAAACTATGGCTACACCTTC
size: many
D: -
V: TRBV3-1
J: TRBJ1-2

CDR3: CASSYVDRGNNSPLHF
DNA: TGTGCCAGCAGTTACGTCGACAGGGGCAATAATTCACCCCTCCACTTT
size: many
D: TRBD1
V: TRBV6-5
J: TRBJ1-6

CDR3: CASSQRRSGNTDTQYF
DNA: TGTGCCAGCAGCCAAAGACGCTCAGGGAACACAGATACGCAGTATTTT
size: few
D: -
V: TRBV28
J: TRBJ2-3

CDR3: CASSQGVRGPQPQHF
DNA: TGCGCCAGCAGCCAAGGGGTTCGGGGGCCTCAGCCCCAGCATTTT
size: many
D: -
V: TRBV4-1
J: TRBJ1-5

CDR3: CSARDIGQGITGELFF
DNA: TGCAGTGCTAGAGATATTGGACAGGGGATTACCGGGGAGCTGTTTTTT
size: many
D: TRBD1
V: TRBV20-1
J: TRBJ2-2

CDR3: CASSEVGGGSTQYF
DNA: TGTGCCAGCAGTGAAGTAGGGGGCGGTTCGACCCAGTACTTC
size: many
D: TRBD1
V: TRBV2
J: TRBJ2-5

CDR3: CSARGTSGRNEQFF
DNA: TGCAGTGCTAGAGGGACTAGCGGGAGGAATGAGCAGTTCTTC
size: many
D: TRBD2
V: TRBV20-1
J: TRBJ2-1

CDR3: CASSRLGGPEETQYF
DNA: TGTGCCAGCTCACGGTTAGGAGGGCCTGAAGAGACCCAGTACTTC
size: many
D: -
V: TRBV18
J: TRBJ2-5

CDR3: CASSDRAKTYEQYF
DNA: TGTGCCTCCTCGGACAGGGCAAAGACCTACGAGCAGTACTTC
size: many
D: TRBD1
V: TRBV10-3
J: TRBJ2-7

CDR3: CASSYGGRRETQYF
DNA: TGTGCCAGCAGTTACGGGGGGAGGAGGGAGACCCAGTACTTC
size: many
D: -
V: TRBV6-5
J: TRBJ2-5

CDR3: CASRKTPTNYGYTF
DNA: TGTGCCAGCAGAAAGACACCCACTAACTATGGCTACACCTTC
size: -
D: -
V: TRBV28
J: TRBJ1-2

CDR3: CASSLMASGLDTQYF
DNA: TGTGCCAGCAGCTTGATGGCTAGCGGACTAGATACGCAGTATTTT
size: many
D: TRBD2
V: TRBV5-4
J: TRBJ2-3

CDR3: CAISGGEEQYF
DNA: TGTGCCATCAGTGGGGGGGAAGAGCAGTACTTC
size: many
D: -
V: TRBV10-3
J: TRBJ2-7

CDR3: CASSPRDFYNEQFF
DNA: TGTGCCAGCTCACCCCGGGACTTTTACAATGAGCAGTTCTTC
size: few
D: -
V: TRBV18
J: TRBJ2-1

CDR3: CASSFQGGGLFNQETQYF
DNA: TGTGCCAGCAGTTTTCAGGGAGGGGGCCTTTTTAATCAAGAGACCCAGTACTTC
size: many
D: -
V: TRBV6-1
J: TRBJ2-5

CDR3: CASSLGAPGQDLSHEQYF
DNA: TGTGCCAGCAGCTTAGGCGCCCCGGGACAGGACCTCTCCCACGAGCAGTACTTC
size: -
D: TRBD1
V: TRBV7-6
J: TRBJ2-7

CDR3: CASSPRGAGGTDTQYF
DNA: TGCGCCAGCAGCCCACGAGGAGCGGGAGGCACAGATACGCAGTATTTT
size: many
D: TRBD2
V: TRBV5-1
J: TRBJ2-3

CDR3: CASVHRDLLSGQYF
DNA: TGTGCCAGCGTACACCGGGACCTACTCTCGGGGCAGTACTTC
size: many
D: -
V: TRBV6-1
J: TRBJ2-7

CDR3: CASSLNFRGYGYTF
DNA: TGTGCCAGCAGCTTAAATTTTCGGGGCTATGGCTACACCTTC
size: many
D: -
V: TRBV7-2
J: TRBJ1-2

CDR3: CASSLVGLANYGYTF
DNA: TGTGCCAGCAGCTTAGTGGGATTAGCTAACTATGGCTACACCTTC
size: many
D: -
V: TRBV7-9
J: TRBJ1-2

CDR3: CASSLVGQATTGTYEQYF
DNA: TGTGCCAGCAGCTTAGTTGGGCAGGCCACCACGGGGACCTACGAGCAGTACTTC
size: few
D: -
V: TRBV11-3
J: TRBJ2-7

CDR3: CASSLNPGAPEQYF
DNA: TGTGCCAGCAGCTTAAACCCCGGGGCGCCCGAGCAGTACTTC
size: -
D: -
V: TRBV11-2
J: TRBJ2-7

CDR3: CSASDRGYEQYF
DNA: TGCAGTGCTAGCGACAGGGGCTACGAGCAGTACTTC
size: many
D: TRBD1
V: TRBV20-1
J: TRBJ2-7

CDR3: CASSLFGAGVVSNQPQHF
DNA: TGTGCCAGCAGCTTGTTTGGGGCAGGGGTGGTTAGCAATCAGCCCCAGCATTTT
size: many
D: -
V: TRBV5-5
J: TRBJ1-5

CDR3: CAISASAGGGETQYF
DNA: TGTGCCATCAGTGCGAGCGCGGGGGGGGGTGAGACCCAGTACTTC
size: many
D: TRBD2
V: TRBV10-3
J: TRBJ2-5

CDR3: CASGGTGLYGYTF
DNA: TGTGCCAGCGGGGGGACAGGGCTCTATGGCTACACCTTC
size: -
D: TRBD1
V: TRBV6-1
J: TRBJ1-2

CDR3: CASSSQQGTDLSGANVLTF
DNA: TGTGCCAGCAGCTCCCAACAGGGGACAGACCTCTCTGGGGCCAACGTCCTGACTTTC
size: -
D: TRBD1
V: TRBV11-2
J: TRBJ2-6

CDR3: CASSYFGDRGYTF
DNA: TGTGCCAGCAGTTATTTCGGGGATAGGGGCTACACCTTC
size: many
D: -
V: TRBV6-6
J: TRBJ1-2

CDR3: CASSLGSAGLETQYF
DNA: TGTGCCAGCAGCTTAGGATCGGCTGGGTTGGAGACCCAGTACTTC
size: many
D: -
V: TRBV7-9
J: TRBJ2-5

CDR3: CASPPLGTGGNQPQHF
DNA: TGTGCCAGCCCACCTCTCGGGACAGGGGGCAATCAGCCCCAGCATTTT
size: once
D: TRBD1
V: TRBV18
J: TRBJ1-5

CDR3: CASSSVASGRTGELFF
DNA: TGTGCCAGCAGCTCCGTCGCTAGCGGGAGGACCGGGGAGCTGTTTTTT
size: few
D: TRBD2
V: TRBV28
J: TRBJ2-2

CDR3: CSVEVQGIAEAFF
DNA: TGCAGCGTTGAAGTGCAGGGTATTGCTGAAGCTTTCTTT
size: many
D: -
V: TRBV29-1
J: TRBJ1-1

CDR3: CASSPPGGWGYTF
DNA: TGTGCCAGCAGTCCCCCAGGGGGCTGGGGCTACACCTTC
size: few
D: TRBD1
V: TRBV28
J: TRBJ1-2